These T cell receptor beta chains were read from a single sample in a study of cytomegalovirus exposure and HLA in healthy donors. TCRdb's table, derived via immunoSEQ multiplex PCR, lists solely in-frame clones and lacks some. In the table there are about 110,000 clones, over 75% of which are singletons. The sample taken for sequencing was PBMCs. The receptors come from a woman aged 18 to 35 in good health and CMV-seronegative. Each CDR3 is given with its conserved first and last residue. A D gene is named only where the DNA matches it firmly. Some rows have no size entry. The others give once, few or many, or a class for an expanded clone.

V gene	D gene	J gene	clone size	CDR3 protein	CDR3 DNA
TRBV29-1	TRBD1	TRBJ1-2	NA	CSVVPGQGVRGYTF	TGCAGCGTTGTACCGGGACAGGGGGTTCGCGGCTACACCTTC
TRBV4-2	TRBD2	TRBJ2-1	NA	CASSQAFLAGGDNEQFF	TGTGCCAGCAGCCAAGCTTTCCTAGCGGGGGGGGACAATGAGCAGTTCTTC
TRBV6-1	NA	TRBJ1-1	NA	CASSLTETTEAFF	TGTGCCAGCAGCCTAACAGAGACCACTGAAGCTTTCTTT
TRBV10-3	TRBD1	TRBJ2-2	NA	CAISDSVGQGLNTGELFF	TGTGCCATCAGTGACTCCGTGGGACAGGGATTGAACACCGGGGAGCTGTTTTTT
TRBV5-1	NA	TRBJ2-3	NA	CASSLNYGVTTDTQYF	TGCGCCAGCAGCTTGAATTACGGGGTCACCACAGATACGCAGTATTTT
TRBV7-8	NA	TRBJ1-5	NA	CASSLVNTGTQPQHF	TGTGCCAGCAGCTTAGTGAATACAGGGACCCAGCCCCAGCATTTT
TRBV27	TRBD2	TRBJ2-2	NA	CASSSPGGGANTGELFF	TGTGCCAGCAGTTCCCCGGGCGGGGGGGCCAACACCGGGGAGCTGTTTTTT
TRBV5-6	NA	TRBJ1-4	NA	CASSLARQGTEKLFF	TGTGCCAGCAGCTTGGCCCGGCAGGGGACTGAAAAACTGTTTTTT
TRBV30	TRBD2	TRBJ2-7	few	CAWSFPPRLAVTYEQYF	TGTGCCTGGAGTTTTCCCCCCCGACTAGCGGTCACCTACGAGCAGTACTTC
TRBV25-1	NA	TRBJ1-4	NA	CASSGEGKLFF	TGTGCCAGCAGTGGGGAGGGAAAACTGTTTTTT
TRBV20-1	NA	TRBJ1-4	NA	CSAFWREKLFF	TGCAGTGCTTTCTGGAGAGAAAAACTGTTTTTT
TRBV11-2	TRBD1	TRBJ1-4	NA	CASSLSTGNNEKLFF	TGTGCCAGCAGCCTCTCGACAGGGAATAATGAAAAACTGTTTTTT
TRBV18	NA	TRBJ2-7	NA	CASSPRTSRGGTGYEQYF	TGTGCCAGCTCACCACGAACTTCCAGGGGCGGTACCGGCTACGAGCAGTACTTC
TRBV29-1	NA	TRBJ2-2	NA	CSLQGITGELFF	TGCAGCCTGCAGGGGATTACCGGGGAGCTGTTTTTT
TRBV18	NA	TRBJ1-2	NA	CASSPEVDYGYTF	TGTGCCAGCTCACCAGAAGTAGACTATGGCTACACCTTC
TRBV28	NA	TRBJ2-7	NA	CASSLDRQYF	TGTGCCAGCAGTTTGGACAGGCAGTACTTC
TRBV19	TRBD1	TRBJ2-1	NA	CASSLDRGYEQFF	TGTGCCAGTAGCCTCGACAGGGGCTATGAGCAGTTCTTC
TRBV6-6	TRBD1	TRBJ2-5	NA	CASSYSTGVETQYF	TGTGCCAGCAGTTACTCGACAGGGGTGGAGACCCAGTACTTC
TRBV11-2	TRBD1	TRBJ2-5	few	CASSSIRGRETQYF	TGTGCCAGCAGCTCTATCAGGGGGCGGGAGACCCAGTACTTC
TRBV6-1	NA	TRBJ2-2	once	CATHPLGPGAGELFF	TGTGCCACCCACCCACTAGGGCCGGGTGCCGGGGAGCTGTTTTTT
TRBV10-3	TRBD1	TRBJ2-2	NA	CAISRRDRDGSGELFF	TGTGCCATCAGTCGCCGGGACAGGGACGGTAGCGGGGAGCTGTTTTTT
TRBV28	TRBD1	TRBJ2-7	NA	CASSPDRESEQYF	TGTGCCAGCAGTCCGGACAGGGAAAGCGAGCAGTACTTC
TRBV5-6	NA	TRBJ1-1	once	CASSAGGVTEAFF	TGTGCCAGCAGCGCGGGGGGAGTCACTGAAGCTTTCTTT
TRBV12-5	NA	TRBJ2-4	NA	CANGFGGRAKNIQYF	TGTGCTAATGGTTTTGGGGGGAGGGCCAAAAACATTCAGTACTTC
TRBV5-4	TRBD1	TRBJ2-2	NA	CASTPGTGLTGELFF	TGTGCCAGCACCCCCGGGACAGGGCTCACCGGGGAGCTGTTTTTT
TRBV27	TRBD1	TRBJ2-7	NA	CASSPGQGAGYEQYF	TGTGCCAGCAGTCCGGGACAGGGGGCTGGATACGAGCAGTACTTC
TRBV5-1	TRBD2	TRBJ2-1	NA	CASSLGLAGLLGDEQFF	TGCGCCAGCAGCCTAGGACTAGCGGGCCTATTGGGCGATGAGCAGTTCTTC
TRBV18	TRBD1	TRBJ2-2	once	CASQLQGAGTGELFF	TGTGCCAGCCAACTACAGGGGGCTGGCACCGGGGAGCTGTTTTTT
TRBV10-2	NA	TRBJ2-7	NA	CASRLHLSYEQYF	TGCGCCAGCAGACTACACCTCTCCTACGAGCAGTACTTC
TRBV29-1	NA	TRBJ1-2	NA	CSVVETGYGYTF	TGCAGCGTTGTAGAGACAGGCTATGGCTACACCTTC
TRBV5-1	NA	TRBJ2-7	NA	CASSSPGYEQYF	TGCGCCAGCAGCTCCCCAGGCTACGAGCAGTACTTC
TRBV12-5	TRBD1	TRBJ1-2	NA	CASGLGGQGPANYGYTF	TGTGCTAGTGGTTTAGGAGGACAGGGGCCAGCTAACTATGGCTACACCTTC
TRBV15	NA	TRBJ1-5	few	CATSRDRGGPQHF	TGTGCCACCAGCAGAGATAGAGGTGGGCCCCAGCATTTT
TRBV27	NA	TRBJ2-1	NA	CASSLSPENEQFF	TGTGCCAGCAGTTTATCGCCTGAGAATGAGCAGTTCTTC
TRBV28	TRBD1	TRBJ1-5	NA	CASSSDRGVQPQHF	TGTGCCAGCAGTTCGGACAGGGGAGTGCAGCCCCAGCATTTT
TRBV11-2	TRBD1	TRBJ1-3	NA	CASSLDRGFGNTIYF	TGTGCCAGCAGCCTAGACAGGGGGTTCGGAAACACCATATATTTT
TRBV2	TRBD1	TRBJ1-5	NA	CASSEHRGSGQPQHF	TGTGCCAGCAGTGAACACAGGGGGTCCGGGCAGCCCCAGCATTTT
TRBV6-1	TRBD2	TRBJ2-3	NA	CASSGTSGGATDTQYF	TGTGCCAGCAGTGGGACTAGCGGGGGGGCCACAGATACGCAGTATTTT
TRBV27	NA	TRBJ2-5	NA	CASSFRGGETQYF	TGTGCCAGCAGTTTTCGGGGAGGAGAGACCCAGTACTTC
TRBV5-8	TRBD1	TRBJ1-6	NA	CASSLRDRGLGSPLHF	TGTGCCAGCAGCTTACGGGACAGGGGATTGGGTTCACCCCTCCACTTT
TRBV2	NA	TRBJ2-3	NA	CASITGSRVGTDTQYF	TGTGCCAGCATTACCGGCTCGCGGGTTGGTACAGATACGCAGTATTTT